This T cell receptor (beta chain) emerged from a study of blood T cell repertoires in COVID-19. Clones were read by immunoSEQ multiplex PCR, and TCRdb kept only the in-frame ones, dropping some. The sample includes tens of thousands of clones, 70% to 80% of them seen just once. This clone appeared a single time. The sequenced material came from peripheral blood. This sequence was found in a man between 65 and 85 years old with acute or convalescent COVID-19.

CDR3 protein: CASSYSRDRGSEQYF. The CDR3 coding sequence is TGTGCCAGCAGTTACTCCCGGGACAGGGGGTCCGAGCAGTACTTC. V usage is TRBV6-5 and J usage is TRBJ2-7, with 11 positions matching TRBD1. The germline V gene has CDR1 MNHEY and CDR2 SVGAGI. Trimming at V came to 0 bases and at J to 6 bases, leaving 4 bases not matched to a gene. The CDR3 is made up of 15 amino acids.